A selection of T cell receptor beta chains follows, all from one sample in a study of Graves' ophthalmopathy and Graves' hyperthyroidism. From the multiplex PCR reads, TCRdb called clonotypes with MiXCR, one entry per CDR3 protein. This repertoire shows about 660,000 distinct CDR3 sequences, 35% to 50% found once; its top ten account for more than 2.5%. Input material: peripheral blood. The receptor set was obtained from an adult man with Graves' ophthalmopathy. Both conserved end residues are trimmed from each CDR3.

V gene: TRBV10-3; J gene: TRBJ1-1; CDR3 protein: AIRYAAANTEAF
V gene: TRBV19; J gene: TRBJ1-2; CDR3 protein: ASSTSTTGDYGYT
V gene: TRBV2; J gene: TRBJ2-5; CDR3 protein: ASRRTSGREETQY
V gene: TRBV29-1; J gene: TRBJ1-1; CDR3 protein: IAGVGFHGAF
V gene: TRBV3-1; J gene: TRBJ2-7; CDR3 protein: ASSQEIPSSYEQY
V gene: TRBV19; J gene: TRBJ2-7; CDR3 protein: ASSIGTGVGYEQY
V gene: TRBV25-1; J gene: TRBJ2-7; CDR3 protein: ASSPRDSRAYEQY
V gene: TRBV6-6; J gene: TRBJ2-7; CDR3 protein: ASSYNRGGYEQY
V gene: TRBV10-3; J gene: TRBJ1-1; CDR3 protein: ASHLYRGQNTEAF
V gene: TRBV20-1; J gene: TRBJ1-6; CDR3 protein: SARETGPLH
V gene: TRBV3-1; J gene: TRBJ2-2; CDR3 protein: ASSKTGGTGELF
V gene: TRBV11-1; J gene: TRBJ2-7; CDR3 protein: ASSSTHTSSYEQY
V gene: TRBV25-1; J gene: TRBJ2-1; CDR3 protein: ASSEYSGINNEQF
V gene: TRBV5-1; J gene: TRBJ2-5; CDR3 protein: ASSGIAETQY
V gene: TRBV7-2; J gene: TRBJ1-2; CDR3 protein: ASSSERGVSGYT
V gene: TRBV7-8; J gene: TRBJ2-7; CDR3 protein: ASSHMTAGEQY
V gene: TRBV7-9; J gene: TRBJ1-2; CDR3 protein: ASSPAESYGYT
V gene: TRBV7-2; J gene: TRBJ1-5; CDR3 protein: ASSVARQGIVQPQH
V gene: TRBV10-3; J gene: TRBJ2-7; CDR3 protein: ASSEVGRSDEQY
V gene: TRBV9; J gene: TRBJ1-1; CDR3 protein: ASSVGGGGTNTEAF
V gene: TRBV20-1; J gene: TRBJ2-7; CDR3 protein: SARDAQWGEQY
V gene: TRBV7-2; J gene: TRBJ2-2; CDR3 protein: ASRLSGNTGELF
V gene: TRBV10-3; J gene: TRBJ2-6; CDR3 protein: AIRQDSSGANVLT
V gene: TRBV2; J gene: TRBJ2-5; CDR3 protein: ASRFGRDRDLETQY
V gene: TRBV19; J gene: TRBJ2-6; CDR3 protein: ASSTSSGANVLT
V gene: TRBV6-5; J gene: TRBJ1-2; CDR3 protein: ASSPGIGYGYT
V gene: TRBV30; J gene: TRBJ1-1; CDR3 protein: AWRAGTGYTEAF
V gene: TRBV9; J gene: TRBJ1-6; CDR3 protein: ASSRGSYNSPLH
V gene: TRBV25-1; J gene: TRBJ2-5; CDR3 protein: ARGAGPYQETQY
V gene: TRBV15; J gene: TRBJ1-3; CDR3 protein: ATSRDLNTIY
V gene: TRBV11-2; J gene: TRBJ2-6; CDR3 protein: ASSPPRTGPGANVLT
V gene: TRBV20-1; J gene: TRBJ2-6; CDR3 protein: SAMDRGWSGANVLT
V gene: TRBV24-1; J gene: TRBJ2-3; CDR3 protein: ATSDSRTGLSTDTQY
V gene: TRBV5-5; J gene: TRBJ2-5; CDR3 protein: ASRSLSIRETQY
V gene: TRBV7-9; J gene: TRBJ1-2; CDR3 protein: ASSKDSAYGYT
V gene: TRBV5-6; J gene: TRBJ2-7; CDR3 protein: ASSLRLVPYEQY
V gene: TRBV9; J gene: TRBJ2-2; CDR3 protein: ASSASGRGYTGELF
V gene: TRBV11-2; J gene: TRBJ1-1; CDR3 protein: ATATQGDTEAF
V gene: TRBV20-1; J gene: TRBJ2-7; CDR3 protein: SALGQGSFYEQY
V gene: TRBV19; J gene: TRBJ1-5; CDR3 protein: ASSRGLYSNQPQH
V gene: TRBV19; J gene: TRBJ1-5; CDR3 protein: ASSPWRIQPQH
V gene: TRBV20-1; J gene: TRBJ1-2; CDR3 protein: SALYRARDYT
V gene: TRBV19; J gene: TRBJ2-7; CDR3 protein: ASSIGSVLRSSYEQY
V gene: TRBV7-3; J gene: TRBJ2-6; CDR3 protein: ASSLSTISGANVLT
V gene: TRBV7-9; J gene: TRBJ1-5; CDR3 protein: ASSPELLGNNQPQH
V gene: TRBV29-1; J gene: TRBJ2-3; CDR3 protein: SVDRGGDTDTQY